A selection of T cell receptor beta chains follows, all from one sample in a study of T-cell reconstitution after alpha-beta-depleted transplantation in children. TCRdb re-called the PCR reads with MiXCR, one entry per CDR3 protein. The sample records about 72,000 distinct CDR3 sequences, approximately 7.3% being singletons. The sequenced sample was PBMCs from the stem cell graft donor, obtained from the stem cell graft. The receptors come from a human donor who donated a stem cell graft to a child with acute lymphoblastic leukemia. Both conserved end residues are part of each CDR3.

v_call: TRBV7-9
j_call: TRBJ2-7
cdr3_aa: CASSFREGVPTYEQYF

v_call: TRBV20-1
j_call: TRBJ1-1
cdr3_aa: CSANRGNTEAFF

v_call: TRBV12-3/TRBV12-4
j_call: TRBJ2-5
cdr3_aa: CASSRDRGKETQYF

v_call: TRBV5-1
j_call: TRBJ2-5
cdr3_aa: CASSRRTDWETQYF

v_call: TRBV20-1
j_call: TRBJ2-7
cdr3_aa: CSASGGNSYEQYF

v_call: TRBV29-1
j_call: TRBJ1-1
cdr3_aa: CSVADRTGAEAFF

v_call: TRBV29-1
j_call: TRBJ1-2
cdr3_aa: CSGWDRALVGDGYTF

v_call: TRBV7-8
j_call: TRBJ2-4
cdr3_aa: CASSLVSPNIQYF

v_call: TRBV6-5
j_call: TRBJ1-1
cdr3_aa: CASSYVGQIEAFF

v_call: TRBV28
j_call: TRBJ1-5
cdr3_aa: CASSSYGPDQPQHF

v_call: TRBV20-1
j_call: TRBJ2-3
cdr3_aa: CSASEGVDTQYF

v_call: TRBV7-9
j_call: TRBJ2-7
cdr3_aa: CASSLGTAAPYEQYF

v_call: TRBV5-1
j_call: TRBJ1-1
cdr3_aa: CASSSSGAQGTFF

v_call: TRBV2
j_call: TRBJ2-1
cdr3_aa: CASLLVNEQFF

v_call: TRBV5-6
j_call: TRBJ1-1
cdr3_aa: CASSSRGFERAFF

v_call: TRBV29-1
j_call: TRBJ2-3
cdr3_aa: CSGNLAGVTDTQYF

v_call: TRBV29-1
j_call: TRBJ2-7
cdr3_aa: CSVVNGYEQYF

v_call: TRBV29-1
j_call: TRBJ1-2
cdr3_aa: CSAHSVGKDGGYTF